This TCR beta chain came from a study of CD8 T cells in ankylosing spondylitis. Quantitative 5'-RACE was performed with molecular barcodes, and it yielded the TCR beta libraries. MiXCR was run by TCRdb on the 5' RACE reads, yielding one entry per CDR3 protein. The sample lists approximately 140,000 distinct CDR3 sequences, approximately 9.2% occurring once. The CDR3 extends over 10 amino acids. Germline V gives CDR1 MNHEY, CDR2 SVGEGT. This clonotype was recorded at least ten times. Its antigen is not identified. The junction departs from the called germline gene at one end, perhaps through a read error. Study-wide results and caveats: The study identified a TCR beta motif of several highly homologous variants that appeared characteristic of ankylosing spondylitis blood. Within matched ankylosing spondylitis synovial fluid, disease-linked clones were reportedly significantly enriched. Disease-linked clones proved CD8+ and comparatively uncommon in peripheral blood.

J is TRBJ2-7 and V is TRBV6-2 or TRBV6-3; 8 positions agree with TRBD1. Sequencing was carried out using synovial fluid, either unsorted or a sorted T cell fraction (not recorded which). This receptor was taken from a male donor with ankylosing spondylitis. CDR3 protein: CASGRTGKTF. The CDR3 coding sequence is TGTGCCAGCGGGAGGACAGGGAAAACTTTC.